The rows below give T cell receptor beta chains drawn from one sample of a study of T cell responses to AZD1222 COVID-19 vaccine. TCRdb's table, derived via immunoSEQ multiplex PCR, lists solely in-frame clones and lacks some. In the table there are under 100,000 clones, nearly 90% of which are singletons. The sample was peripheral blood, taken on day 0 of AZD1222 vaccination. All receptors come from an adult in good health. CDR3s include the opening cysteine and the closing phenylalanine or tryptophan. Each record gives: clone size, J gene, V gene, D gene, CDR3 DNA, CDR3 protein. The D gene is left open where the match is weak. Clone size appears in some rows only: once, few, many, or a class for an expanded clone.

size: NA; J: TRBJ1-3; V: TRBV20-1; D: NA; DNA: TGCAGTGCTAGAGACGGAAACACCATATATTTT; CDR3: CSARDGNTIYF
size: NA; J: TRBJ2-7; V: TRBV14; D: TRBD1; DNA: TGTGCCAGCAGCCCCTCCGACAGGGGGCTAACCTACGAGCAGTACTTC; CDR3: CASSPSDRGLTYEQYF
size: few; J: TRBJ2-1; V: TRBV4-2; D: TRBD2; DNA: TGTGCCAGCAGCCCCACTCCCCTCACTAGCGGGGCGGGGAATGAGCAGTTCTTC; CDR3: CASSPTPLTSGAGNEQFF
size: NA; J: TRBJ1-2; V: TRBV7-2; D: NA; DNA: TGTGCCAGCAGCGGCCGGGATCCCCAACGGGGCTACACCTTC; CDR3: CASSGRDPQRGYTF
size: NA; J: TRBJ1-6; V: TRBV4-3; D: NA; DNA: TGCGCCAGCAGCCAAGTCCCGGGAGCCTTGGATTCACCCCTCCACTTT; CDR3: CASSQVPGALDSPLHF
size: once; J: TRBJ1-1; V: TRBV4-3; D: NA; DNA: TGCGCCAGCAGCCAGGACAGCGGCTCTGAAGCTTTCTTT; CDR3: CASSQDSGSEAFF
size: NA; J: TRBJ2-2; V: TRBV9; D: NA; DNA: TGTGCCAGCAGCCCACCCCCTTACAGGGATGGGGAGCTGTTTTTT; CDR3: CASSPPPYRDGELFF
size: NA; J: TRBJ2-5; V: TRBV24-1; D: NA; DNA: TGTGCCACCAGTCCGCCCGAGGGCGAGACCCAGTACTTC; CDR3: CATSPPEGETQYF
size: NA; J: TRBJ2-1; V: TRBV11-3; D: NA; DNA: TGTGCCAGCAGCTTCCTCCAGAATGAGCAGTTCTTC; CDR3: CASSFLQNEQFF
size: NA; J: TRBJ2-1; V: TRBV12-5; D: NA; DNA: TGTGCTACCCTCGTCTCGGGGACCTACAATGAGCAGTTCTTC; CDR3: CATLVSGTYNEQFF
size: once; J: TRBJ1-1; V: TRBV5-4; D: NA; DNA: TGTGCCAGCAGCTTGCGGGCAGACAACACTGAAGCTTTCTTT; CDR3: CASSLRADNTEAFF
size: NA; J: TRBJ2-5; V: TRBV11-3; D: NA; DNA: TGTGCCAGCAGCCGATACAGCAGCCAAGAGACCCAGTACTTC; CDR3: CASSRYSSQETQYF
size: NA; J: TRBJ2-2; V: TRBV5-1; D: TRBD1; DNA: TGCGCCAGCAGCTTGAGAGGGGGCAGCACCGGGGAGCTGTTTTTT; CDR3: CASSLRGGSTGELFF
size: NA; J: TRBJ2-1; V: TRBV2; D: NA; DNA: TGTGCCAGCAGTGAAGGTAGTAACAGGGCCTACAATGAGCAGTTCTTC; CDR3: CASSEGSNRAYNEQFF
size: NA; J: TRBJ2-3; V: TRBV7-2; D: TRBD2; DNA: TGTGCCAGCAGCTCCAGCGGGGGAGGGACAGATACGCAGTATTTT; CDR3: CASSSSGGGTDTQYF
size: NA; J: TRBJ2-1; V: TRBV7-2; D: NA; DNA: TGTGCCAGCAGCTTAGCAGGCGGGGCGACCTACAATGAGCAGTTCTTC; CDR3: CASSLAGGATYNEQFF
size: NA; J: TRBJ2-3; V: TRBV19; D: TRBD2; DNA: TGTGCCAGTAGCCCGACTAGCGGGGGAACAGATACGCAGTATTTT; CDR3: CASSPTSGGTDTQYF
size: NA; J: TRBJ1-4; V: TRBV18; D: TRBD1; DNA: TGTGCCAGCGCCGGGACAGGGGTCGAAAAACTGTTTTTT; CDR3: CASAGTGVEKLFF
size: few; J: TRBJ1-6; V: TRBV5-6; D: TRBD1; DNA: TGTGCCAGCAGCTTGGTGACAGGGGGCACCCTCCACTTT; CDR3: CASSLVTGGTLHF
size: NA; J: TRBJ2-2; V: TRBV27; D: TRBD1; DNA: TGTGCCAGCAGTCCCTCGACAGGGGGACTTAACACCGGGGAGCTGTTTTTT; CDR3: CASSPSTGGLNTGELFF
size: NA; J: TRBJ2-3; V: TRBV11-2; D: TRBD1; DNA: TGTGCCAGCAGCTCCGGGACAGGGATAGATACGCAGTATTTT; CDR3: CASSSGTGIDTQYF
size: NA; J: TRBJ2-5; V: TRBV3-1/TRBV3-2; D: TRBD2; DNA: TGTGCCAGCAGCGTACTAGCGGGGCCGGAGACCCAGTACTTC; CDR3: CASSVLAGPETQYF
size: NA; J: TRBJ2-3; V: TRBV7-9; D: TRBD1; DNA: TGTGCCACCGATGACAGGGGCACAGATACGCAGTATTTT; CDR3: CATDDRGTDTQYF
size: NA; J: TRBJ2-2; V: TRBV6-5; D: NA; DNA: TGTGCCAGCAGTAAGCCCAATAACCGCCCCGGGGAGCTGTTTTTT; CDR3: CASSKPNNRPGELFF
size: NA; J: TRBJ1-2; V: TRBV28; D: NA; DNA: TGTGCCAGCAGACCCGGACAGTCTGGCTACACCTTC; CDR3: CASRPGQSGYTF
size: NA; J: TRBJ1-5; V: TRBV6-5; D: NA; DNA: TGTGCCAGCAGATCAAACTGGGGTCAGCCCCAGCATTTT; CDR3: CASRSNWGQPQHF
size: NA; J: TRBJ1-6; V: TRBV12-3/TRBV12-4; D: NA; DNA: TGTGCCAGCAGTTTAGGTAGGGATTCACCCCTCCACTTT; CDR3: CASSLGRDSPLHF
size: NA; J: TRBJ2-1; V: TRBV9; D: NA; DNA: TGTGCCAGCAGCGTAGGGACACCCGAGCAGTTCTTC; CDR3: CASSVGTPEQFF
size: NA; J: TRBJ2-2; V: TRBV4-1; D: NA; DNA: TGCGCCAGCAGCCAAGGGGTCGGGTATTCCGGGGAGCTGTTTTTT; CDR3: CASSQGVGYSGELFF
size: NA; J: TRBJ1-2; V: TRBV5-1; D: NA; DNA: TGCGCCAGCAGCCTACAGGGCTTAAACTATGGCTACACCTTC; CDR3: CASSLQGLNYGYTF
size: NA; J: TRBJ1-5; V: TRBV6-2/TRBV6-3; D: NA; DNA: TGTGCCAGCAGTTGGGCCGGGACGGGTAATCAGCCCCAGCATTTT; CDR3: CASSWAGTGNQPQHF
size: NA; J: TRBJ1-5; V: TRBV6-5; D: NA; DNA: TGTGCCAGCAGTTACAGGTATAGCAATCAGCCCCAGCATTTT; CDR3: CASSYRYSNQPQHF
size: NA; J: TRBJ1-2; V: TRBV30; D: NA; DNA: TGTGCCTGGAGTGCACTCTCGAGGGGCTATGGCTACACCTTC; CDR3: CAWSALSRGYGYTF
size: NA; J: TRBJ1-3; V: TRBV27; D: NA; DNA: TGTGCCAGCGGTCGGGGGGGAGTGGGAAACACCATATATTTT; CDR3: CASGRGGVGNTIYF
size: NA; J: TRBJ2-7; V: TRBV6-5; D: NA; DNA: TGTGCCAGCAAGTACATTGGGCGCGAGCAGTACTTC; CDR3: CASKYIGREQYF
size: NA; J: TRBJ1-3; V: TRBV5-6; D: NA; DNA: TGTGCCAGCAGCGCAAGAGGGAGTTCTGGAAACACCATATATTTT; CDR3: CASSARGSSGNTIYF
size: NA; J: TRBJ1-2; V: TRBV6-5; D: NA; DNA: TGTGCCAGCAGTTACGGAGGTGAACATGGCTACACCTTC; CDR3: CASSYGGEHGYTF
size: NA; J: TRBJ1-4; V: TRBV18; D: NA; DNA: TGTGCCAGCTCACCAATAGGGGACCGGGAAAAACTGTTTTTT; CDR3: CASSPIGDREKLFF
size: NA; J: TRBJ1-4; V: TRBV30; D: NA; DNA: TGTGCCTGGAAGGGGGATACTAATGAAAAACTGTTTTTT; CDR3: CAWKGDTNEKLFF
size: NA; J: TRBJ1-6; V: TRBV28; D: NA; DNA: TGTGCCAGCAGTGTCCCTGGTTCACCCCTCCACTTT; CDR3: CASSVPGSPLHF
size: NA; J: TRBJ2-1; V: TRBV5-1; D: NA; DNA: TGCGCCAGCAGCTTGTCCGGGACCGAGAAGTTCTTC; CDR3: CASSLSGTEKFF
size: NA; J: TRBJ1-6; V: TRBV30; D: TRBD1; DNA: TGTGCCTGCCGGGGACAGGGAAGCTCCTATAATTCACCCCTCCACTTT; CDR3: CACRGQGSSYNSPLHF
size: NA; J: TRBJ2-7; V: TRBV6-1; D: TRBD2; DNA: TGTGCCAGCAGTGAATGGAGGAGTGCGGGGGTCGTCGAGCAGTACTTC; CDR3: CASSEWRSAGVVEQYF
size: NA; J: TRBJ1-5; V: TRBV6-5; D: NA; DNA: TGTGCCAGCAGTACCAGGACAGCCACCAACCAGCCCCAGCATTTT; CDR3: CASSTRTATNQPQHF
size: once; J: TRBJ2-1; V: TRBV4-1; D: TRBD2; DNA: TGCGCCAGCAGCCAGGCCCAGTGGGGCGGGGAGGGGAATGAGCAGTTCTTC; CDR3: CASSQAQWGGEGNEQFF
size: NA; J: TRBJ2-7; V: TRBV19; D: NA; DNA: TGTGCCAGTAGTATAACCGGAAACTTCTACGAGCAGTACTTC; CDR3: CASSITGNFYEQYF
size: NA; J: TRBJ2-7; V: TRBV6-5; D: TRBD1; DNA: TGTGCCAGCAGTCCCGGGACAGGGGTCCACGAGCAGTACTTC; CDR3: CASSPGTGVHEQYF
size: NA; J: TRBJ1-4; V: TRBV27; D: NA; DNA: TGTGCCAGCAGTTTGGGTCGGGTAGAGGGAAAACTGTTTTTT; CDR3: CASSLGRVEGKLFF
size: once; J: TRBJ1-2; V: TRBV25-1; D: NA; DNA: TGTGCCAGCAGTTCCGACAGGCTCGGGTTCTATGGCTACACCTTC; CDR3: CASSSDRLGFYGYTF
size: NA; J: TRBJ2-7; V: TRBV9; D: TRBD2; DNA: TGTGCCAGCTCACCCAGCGGGGGAAGCTCCTACGAGCAGTACTTC; CDR3: CASSPSGGSSYEQYF
size: NA; J: TRBJ2-3; V: TRBV2; D: NA; DNA: TGTGCCAGCAGTGACGAAGCCCTCGGCCAGGGGACAGATACGCAGTATTTT; CDR3: CASSDEALGQGTDTQYF
size: NA; J: TRBJ2-5; V: TRBV19; D: TRBD2; DNA: TGTGCCAGTAGTATCTTGTCTAGCGGGGGCGTGGAGACCCAGTACTTC; CDR3: CASSILSSGGVETQYF